This TCR beta chain was recovered during a study of OX40 agonist ivuxolimab in advanced cancers. Overall study: The patients' treatment was ivuxolimab, an agonistic anti-OX40 (CD134) antibody.

CDR3 length equals 16 residues. CDR1 and CDR2 from the germline V gene are MDHEN and SYDVKM. V was trimmed by 5 bases and J by 2 bases, leaving 16 bases between them. Generated by immunoSEQ multiplex PCR, the TCRdb table keeps only in-frame clones and is missing some. The sample has about 68,000 clones; around nine tenths are singletons. This clone was detected once. The clonotype was recovered from an adult with an advanced solid tumor such as melanoma, head and neck, liver or kidney cancer. The genes are TRBV28 and TRBJ1-5; no definite D call. The sample here was CD4+ or CD8+ T cells sorted from blood, taken in a trial of the OX40 agonist ivuxolimab. The CDR3 is CASSPEGSRGNQPQHF. The CDR3 nucleotides read TGTGCCAGCAGTCCAGAGGGCAGTAGAGGCAATCAGCCCCAGCATTTT.